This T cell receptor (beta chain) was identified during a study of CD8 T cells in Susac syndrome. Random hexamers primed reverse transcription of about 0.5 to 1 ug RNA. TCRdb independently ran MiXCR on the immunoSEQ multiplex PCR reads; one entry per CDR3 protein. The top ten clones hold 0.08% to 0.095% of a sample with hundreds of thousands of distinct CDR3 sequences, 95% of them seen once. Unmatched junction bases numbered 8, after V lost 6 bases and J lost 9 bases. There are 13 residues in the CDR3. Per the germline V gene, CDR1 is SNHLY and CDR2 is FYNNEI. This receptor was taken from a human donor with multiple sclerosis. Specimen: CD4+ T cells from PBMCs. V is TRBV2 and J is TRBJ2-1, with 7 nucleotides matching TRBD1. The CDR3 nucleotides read TGTGCCAGCAGCCGGACAGGAGTATCTGAGCAGTTCTTC. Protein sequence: CASSRTGVSEQFF.